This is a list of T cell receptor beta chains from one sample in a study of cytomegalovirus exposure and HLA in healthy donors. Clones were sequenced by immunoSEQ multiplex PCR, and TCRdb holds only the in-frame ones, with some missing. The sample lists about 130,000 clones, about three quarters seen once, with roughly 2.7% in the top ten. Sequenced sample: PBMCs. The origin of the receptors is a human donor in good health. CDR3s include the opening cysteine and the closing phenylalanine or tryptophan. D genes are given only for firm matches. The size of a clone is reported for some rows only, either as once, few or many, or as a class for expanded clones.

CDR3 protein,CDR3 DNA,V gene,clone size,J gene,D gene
CASSPLGPGPEAFF,TGTGCCAGCTCACCACTAGGACCAGGGCCTGAAGCTTTCTTT,TRBV18,NA,TRBJ1-1,NA
CASSQLAGGRNEQFF,TGTGCCAGCAGCCAACTAGCGGGGGGGCGGAATGAGCAGTTCTTC,TRBV4-2,NA,TRBJ2-1,TRBD2
CASSLDGRGRNQPQHF,TGTGCCAGCAGTTTGGACGGCAGGGGTCGTAATCAGCCCCAGCATTTT,TRBV28,NA,TRBJ1-5,NA
CASSVGTTGYQPQHF,TGTGCCAGCAGCGTAGGTACGACAGGGTATCAGCCCCAGCATTTT,TRBV9,NA,TRBJ1-5,TRBD1
CASTELPGLAGDTQYF,TGTGCCAGCACCGAACTGCCGGGACTAGCGGGAGATACGCAGTATTTT,TRBV6-6,few,TRBJ2-3,TRBD2
CASKGLAGLAPHEQFF,TGCGCCAGCAAGGGACTAGCGGGATTGGCTCCTCATGAGCAGTTCTTC,TRBV10-2,NA,TRBJ2-1,TRBD2
CAWSVLSRGGQPQHF,TGTGCCTGGAGTGTACTTTCGAGGGGAGGTCAGCCCCAGCATTTT,TRBV30,few,TRBJ1-5,NA
CASSTTSGGHTDTQYF,TGTGCCAGCAGCACTACTAGCGGGGGCCACACAGATACGCAGTATTTT,TRBV7-2,NA,TRBJ2-3,TRBD2
CAWSGTGRVNSPLHF,TGTGCCTGGAGTGGAACAGGGAGAGTTAATTCACCCCTCCACTTT,TRBV30,NA,TRBJ1-6,NA
CASSLDGKENEKLFF,TGTGCCAGCAGCTTAGACGGGAAGGAGAATGAAAAACTGTTTTTT,TRBV11-1,NA,TRBJ1-4,NA
CASSIQGANSPLHF,TGTGCCAGTAGTATCCAGGGCGCAAATTCACCCCTCCACTTT,TRBV19,NA,TRBJ1-6,NA
CASSRGRGNEQFF,TGTGCCAGCAGCCGAGGTAGGGGCAATGAGCAGTTCTTC,TRBV7-3,NA,TRBJ2-1,NA
CASSSLRDRGFGNEKLFF,TGTGCCAGCAGTTCTCTTCGGGACAGGGGGTTCGGCAATGAAAAACTGTTTTTT,TRBV28,few,TRBJ1-4,TRBD1
CASSVIGLAGGDNEQFF,TGTGCCAGCAGTGTGATCGGACTAGCGGGAGGGGACAATGAGCAGTTCTTC,TRBV2,NA,TRBJ2-1,TRBD2
CASSSSGLATYEQYF,TGTGCCAGCAGCAGTTCGGGACTGGCTACCTACGAGCAGTACTTC,TRBV6-6,NA,TRBJ2-7,NA
CASRTTGTPGTGANTGELFF,TGTGCCAGCCGCACTACTGGTACGCCCGGGACAGGGGCGAACACCGGGGAGCTGTTTTTT,TRBV19,few,TRBJ2-2,TRBD1
CAWSPPGVNNEQFF,TGTGCCTGGAGTCCACCCGGGGTAAACAATGAGCAGTTCTTC,TRBV30,NA,TRBJ2-1,NA
CASSFRRVTEAFF,TGTGCCAGCAGTTTCAGGAGGGTCACTGAAGCTTTCTTT,TRBV28,NA,TRBJ1-1,NA
CASSPRGRQGAHEQYF,TGTGCCAGTAGTCCTCGGGGGCGACAGGGGGCCCACGAGCAGTACTTC,TRBV19,once,TRBJ2-7,TRBD1
CASSRGGGQFF,TGTGCCAGCAGCAGAGGAGGAGGGCAGTTCTTC,TRBV7-2,NA,TRBJ2-1,NA
CASSWPGTGVFSYEQYF,TGTGCCAGCAGCTGGCCCGGGACAGGAGTTTTCTCCTACGAGCAGTACTTC,TRBV7-3,NA,TRBJ2-7,TRBD1
CASSYRDRSTGELFF,TGTGCCAGCAGCTACCGGGACAGGAGCACCGGGGAGCTGTTTTTT,TRBV5-6,NA,TRBJ2-2,TRBD1
CASSVAGGMPLYEQYF,TGTGCCAGCAGCGTAGCAGGGGGGATGCCCCTCTACGAGCAGTACTTC,TRBV9,NA,TRBJ2-7,NA
CASSSPSGQGSYEQYF,TGTGCCAGCAGTTCCCCTTCGGGACAGGGTTCCTACGAGCAGTACTTC,TRBV27,NA,TRBJ2-7,TRBD1
CASSIGGTGGGDTQYF,TGTGCCAGTAGTATTGGCGGGACAGGGGGAGGAGATACGCAGTATTTT,TRBV19,NA,TRBJ2-3,TRBD1
CASSLGDNYEQYF,TGTGCCAGCAGCTTAGGGGACAACTACGAGCAGTACTTC,TRBV11-1,NA,TRBJ2-7,NA
CSAAKDEQYF,TGCAGTGCAGCGAAGGACGAGCAGTACTTC,TRBV20-1,few,TRBJ2-7,NA
CSVAKGTSGIYEQYF,TGCAGCGTTGCGAAAGGAACTAGCGGGATCTACGAGCAGTACTTC,TRBV29-1,NA,TRBJ2-7,TRBD2
CASSLAQNNSPLHF,TGTGCCAGCAGTTTGGCTCAGAATAATTCACCCCTCCACTTT,TRBV27,NA,TRBJ1-6,NA
CASSTTRGDSSYEQYF,TGTGCCAGTAGTACGACAAGAGGGGACAGCTCCTACGAGCAGTACTTC,TRBV19,NA,TRBJ2-7,TRBD1
CASSLASTGGETQYF,TGTGCCAGCAGCTTAGCCTCAACTGGGGGGGAGACCCAGTACTTC,TRBV7-2,NA,TRBJ2-5,NA
CASSSNRDPGELFF,TGTGCCAGCAGCTCCAACAGGGACCCCGGGGAGCTGTTTTTT,TRBV7-3,few,TRBJ2-2,NA
CASSLSVNQPQHF,TGTGCCAGCAGCTTATCAGTCAATCAGCCCCAGCATTTT,TRBV7-2,few,TRBJ1-5,NA
CASLSPGAQYF,TGTGCCAGTCTTTCCCCCGGGGCGCAGTATTTT,TRBV28,NA,TRBJ2-3,NA
CASSQDPAGVAYEQYF,TGCGCCAGCAGCCAAGATCCGGCGGGGGTAGCCTACGAGCAGTACTTC,TRBV4-1,NA,TRBJ2-7,TRBD2
CAISEDRGQQETQYF,TGTGCCATCAGTGAGGACAGGGGGCAGCAAGAGACCCAGTACTTC,TRBV10-3,few,TRBJ2-5,TRBD1
CASSPTTSFPPEQYF,TGTGCCAGCAGTCCCACGACTAGTTTCCCCCCCGAGCAGTACTTC,TRBV6-6,NA,TRBJ2-7,NA
CASSLQGSLREQYF,TGTGCCAGCAGCCTACAGGGTAGCCTACGCGAGCAGTACTTC,TRBV7-6,few,TRBJ2-7,NA
CASSLVSGRGTGELFF,TGTGCCAGCAGCTTGGTCAGCGGGAGGGGGACCGGGGAGCTGTTTTTT,TRBV5-4,NA,TRBJ2-2,TRBD2
CASTVSHNSPLHF,TGTGCCAGCACAGTTTCCCATAATTCACCCCTCCACTTT,TRBV25-1,NA,TRBJ1-6,NA
CASSFLLYGYTF,TGTGCCAGCAGCTTTCTCTTATATGGCTACACCTTC,TRBV7-9,once,TRBJ1-2,NA